One sample yielded the 15 T cell receptor beta chains listed below, sequenced in a study of T-cell reconstitution after alpha-beta-depleted transplantation in children (dated by TCRdb to the mid-2010s). The meaning of the sample's treatment or condition label: allogeneic hematopoietic cell transplantation with graft depleted of TCRalphabeta T cells and CD19 B cells. Library preparation was by PCR. The listed sequencing device is Illumina HiSeq 2500. To normalize quantification of the TCRbeta repertoire, the TCR libraries were built with molecular barcoding that relied on unique molecular identifiers. TCRdb reanalyzed the raw reads on its own, using fastp at Q25 for trimming and MiXCR for clone calling, and kept in-frame beta chains. Merged by CDR3 protein, the rows form single entries marked with the most common genes and DNA. A total of 580,000 or so distinct CDR3 sequences appear in this sample, about 21% of them only once. The ten largest account for approximately 14% of the sample.

The sample in question was PBMCs, mostly from graft donor cells, obtained 360 days after TCRalphabeta/CD19-depleted stem cell transplant. Every receptor here comes from a boy under two years old who had a stem cell transplant for acute myeloid leukemia, so the T cells may come from the graft donor.

V and J are TRBV15 and TRBJ2-5, with TRBD1 matching over 7 bases. The length of the CDR3 is 15 residues. V was pared by 0 bases and J by 9 bases, with 10 bases of the junction left unmatched. The germline V gene has CDR1 LNHNV and CDR2 YYDKDF (reference sequence). CDR3 loop: CATSRENRGPFPQYF. The CDR3 DNA is TGTGCCACCAGCAGAGAGAACAGGGGTCCATTTCCCCAGTACTTC.

The chain recombines TRBV15 with TRBJ2-3; no clear D. The V and J ends lost 1 base and 0 bases respectively, with 11 bases between them. This CDR3 contains 16 residues. Germline V gene lookup returns CDR1 LNHNV and CDR2 YYDKDF (reference sequence). Written as DNA, the CDR3 is TGTGCCACCAGCAGAGTGGTAGCCTCTAGCACAGATACGCAGTATTTT. Protein product: CATSRVVASSTDTQYF.

This clonotype has just a few counts. V is TRBV20-1 and J is TRBJ2-7; D unresolved. Germline V CDR1 and CDR2: DFQATT, SNEGSKA (reference sequence). The CDR3 is made up of 13 amino acids. The germline V and J ends were trimmed by 5 bases and 6 bases, with 17 bases remaining between them. CDR3 sequence: CSALGFIPLEQYV. The CDR3 DNA follows: TGCAGTGCTCTCGGTTTCATCCCCCTCGAGCAGTACGTC.

The rearrangement uses TRBV5-1 and TRBJ1-2; D is uncertain. Germline lookup yields CDR1 SGHRS and CDR2 YFSETQ. The CDR3 has 17 amino acids. The germline V and J ends were trimmed by 0 bases and 4 bases, with 19 bases remaining between them. CDR3 DNA sequence: TGCGCCAGCAGCTTGGAAATAGCAGGCCATAGCTTCTATGGCTACACCTTC. Amino acid sequence: CASSLEIAGHSFYGYTF. Drawing the rest from reference TRBV5-1 and TRBJ1-2, the complete variable domain is KAGVTQTPRYLIKTRGQQVTLSCSPISGHRSVSWYQQTPGQGLQFLFEYFSETQRNKGNFPGRFSGRQFSNSRSEMNVSTLELGDSALYLCASSLEIAGHSFYGYTFGSGTRLTVV.

This clonotype has a count of ten or more. The chain has TRBV20-1 and TRBJ2-1; no definite D call. The CDR3 has 15 residues. V was pared by 2 bases and J by 2 bases, with 13 bases between. From germline, CDR1 is DFQATT and CDR2 SNEGSKA (reference sequence). CDR3: CSARNRRQPYNEQFF. The CDR3, as DNA: TGCAGTGCTAGAAATCGGCGGCAGCCCTACAATGAGCAGTTCTTC.

This clonotype was observed a handful of times. The chain links TRBV6-5 to TRBJ2-5, with 8 bases that match TRBD1. The CDR3 spans 15 residues. Germline V gives CDR1 MNHEY, CDR2 SVGAGI. J was trimmed by 3 bases and V by 2 bases; bases with no gene match: 5. This chain's CDR3 is CASSYPGQGKETQYF. The CDR3 nucleotides are TGTGCCAGCAGTTACCCAGGACAGGGCAAAGAGACCCAGTACTTC.

This chain joins TRBV27 and TRBJ1-4, with a possible D match to TRBD1 (5 bases). This CDR3 comprises 12 residues. Trimming shortened V by 5 bases and J by 5 bases, and 6 bases separated the two germline ends. CDR1 is MNHEY and CDR2 is SMNVEV in the germline V gene (reference sequence). CDR3 sequence reads: CASSRQNEKLFF. The DNA of the CDR3 is TGTGCCAGCAGTAGACAGAATGAAAAACTGTTTTTT.

This clonotype was counted ten times or more. The gene calls are TRBV2 and TRBJ2-7, with D perhaps matching TRBD1 (5 bases). The CDR3 covers 14 residues. Germline V gives CDR1 SNHLY, CDR2 FYNNEI. Trimming removed 3 bases from V and 5 bases from J, with 14 bases in between. Here the CDR3 reads CASSELAGADEQYF. The DNA of the CDR3 is TGTGCCAGCAGTGAGTTGGCTGGGGCGGACGAGCAGTACTTC.

V usage is TRBV25-1 and J usage is TRBJ2-3; the D gene is possibly TRBD2 (6 bases). CDR3 length: 15 amino acids. V was clipped by 4 bases and J by 1 base, with 12 bases between them. CDR1 and CDR2 (germline): MGHDK, SYGVNS. This CDR3 reads CASSGGMERTDTQYF. The DNA for the CDR3 is TGTGCCAGCAGTGGCGGGATGGAGCGCACAGATACGCAGTATTTT.

V and J are TRBV15 and TRBJ1-2; 8 bases match TRBD1. V trimming: 6 bases; J trimming: 7 bases; junction bases outside the gene matches: 7. The CDR3 is 13 residues long. Germline V gene sequence: CDR1 LNHNV, CDR2 YYDKDF (reference sequence). In nucleotides, the CDR3 is TGTGCCACCAGATCAGGGGGCGGTGGTGGCTACACCTTC. Protein: CATRSGGGGGYTF.

The rearrangement uses TRBV29-1 and TRBJ1-2, with TRBD1 matching 8 bases. This CDR3 has 14 residues. Germline CDR1 and CDR2: SQVTM and ANQGSEA. With 4 bases clipped from V and 3 bases from J, the junction kept 7 bases outside the gene matches. CDR3 sequence reads: CSVGQGQFYYGYTF. Here the CDR3 DNA reads TGCAGCGTTGGACAGGGGCAGTTTTACTATGGCTACACCTTC.

This clonotype showed up just a few times. This chain links TRBV3-1 with TRBJ2-1; D possibly corresponds to TRBD1 (5 bases). V lost 0 bases and J 9 bases, leaving 12 bases between the germline ends. The germline V gene encodes CDR1 LGHDT and CDR2 YNNKEL (reference sequence). CDR3 length equals 14 residues. CDR3 region: CASSQDQGFSEQFF. The DNA of the CDR3 is TGTGCCAGCAGCCAAGACCAGGGTTTCAGTGAGCAGTTCTTC.

The V gene is TRBV6-1, the J gene TRBJ2-7; a weak D match, TRBD1 (7 bases). The CDR3 contains 14 residues. In germline, CDR1 is MNHNS, CDR2 SASEGT. V shed 6 bases and J shed 5 bases, with 17 bases lying between them. CDR3 protein: CASSRGALEDEQYF. The DNA of the CDR3 is TGTGCCAGCAGCAGGGGGGCTCTCGAGGACGAGCAGTACTTC.

This chain joins TRBV6-2 or TRBV6-3 and TRBJ2-7, with D perhaps matching TRBD2 (6 bases). Germline CDR1 MNHEY, CDR2 SVGEGT. V shed 2 bases and J shed 2 bases, with 7 bases lying between them. This CDR3 is built from 13 residues. The CDR3 coding sequence is TGTGCCAGCAGTTACGGCGGGACCTACGAGCAGTACGTC. Protein product: CASSYGGTYEQYV.

This clonotype showed up just a few times. This chain connects TRBV25-1 to TRBJ1-4; 8 bases are a match to TRBD1. Germline V lookup: CDR1 MGHDK, CDR2 SYGVNS. The CDR3 runs 15 residues. The J segment lost 6 bases and the V segment lost 2 bases, leaving 5 bases of the junction unmatched. Here the CDR3 DNA reads TGTGCCAGCAGTGAAGCCGGACAGGGTCATGAAAAACTGTTTTTT. Protein product: CASSEAGQGHEKLFF.